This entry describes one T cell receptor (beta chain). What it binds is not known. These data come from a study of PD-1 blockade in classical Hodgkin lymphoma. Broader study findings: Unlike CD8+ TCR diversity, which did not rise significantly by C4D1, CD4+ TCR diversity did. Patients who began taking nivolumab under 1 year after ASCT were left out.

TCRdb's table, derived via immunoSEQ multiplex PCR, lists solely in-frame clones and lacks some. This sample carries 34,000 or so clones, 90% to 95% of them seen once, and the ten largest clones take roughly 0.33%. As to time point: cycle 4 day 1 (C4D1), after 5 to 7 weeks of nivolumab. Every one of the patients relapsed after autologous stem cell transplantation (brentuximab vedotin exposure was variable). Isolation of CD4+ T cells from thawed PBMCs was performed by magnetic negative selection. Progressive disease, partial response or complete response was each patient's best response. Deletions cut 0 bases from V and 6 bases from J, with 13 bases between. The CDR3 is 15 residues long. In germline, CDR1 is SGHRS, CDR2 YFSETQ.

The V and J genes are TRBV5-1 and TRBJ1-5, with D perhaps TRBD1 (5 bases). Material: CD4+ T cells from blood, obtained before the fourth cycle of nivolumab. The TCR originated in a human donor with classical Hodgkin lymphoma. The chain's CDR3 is CASSLDGGGGQPQHF. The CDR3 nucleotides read TGCGCCAGCAGCTTGGACGGGGGGGGTGGTCAGCCCCAGCATTTT.